Each of the 26 T cell receptor beta chains below was sequenced from the same sample in a study of cytomegalovirus exposure and HLA in healthy donors. The PCR contained 60 Vbeta and 13 Jbeta primers. The data were produced by immunoSEQ multiplex PCR, yet TCRdb's version contains in-frame clones alone and is incomplete. Of about 65,000 clones listed, about 72% were seen once; the top ten hold around 3%. The sample comprised PBMCs. These TCRs come from a girl aged 5-17 years in good health and CMV-seropositive.

The chain carries TRBV29-1 and TRBJ1-3, with a tentative D call TRBD1 (5 bases). The CDR3 extends over 14 amino acids. V lost 0 bases, J lost 11 bases, and 17 bases lay in between. The V gene's germline CDR1 is SQVTM and CDR2 ANQGSEA. Here the CDR3 DNA reads TGCAGCGTTGAAGATAGGCGCCACGGAGGGGCCATATATTTT. Its protein product is CSVEDRRHGGAIYF.

This clone was detected a few times. The chain joins TRBV6-6 to TRBJ2-7; TRBD1 agrees at 8 bases. Germline V lookup: CDR1 MNHNY, CDR2 SVGAGI (reference sequence). The V segment lost 2 bases and the J segment 3 bases; nucleotides outside the gene matches: 6. This CDR3 region has 15 residues. The CDR3, as DNA: TGTGCCAGCAGTTACCCAGGGACAGGAGTCTACGAGCAGTACTTC. Translated: CASSYPGTGVYEQYF.

The rearrangement joins TRBV29-1 to TRBJ2-7, with TRBD2 identical over 9 bases. The junction had 6 bases not matched to a gene; V was cut back by 1 base and J by 2 bases. This CDR3 comprises 15 residues. Germline V lookup: CDR1 SQVTM, CDR2 ANQGSEA. The CDR3 here is CSVEGATSGAYEQYF. The CDR3 bases are TGCAGCGTTGAAGGAGCGACTAGCGGTGCCTACGAGCAGTACTTC.

The gene calls are TRBV6-1 and TRBJ2-5; maybe TRBD1 (5 bases). CDR3 length: 13 amino acids. Between the trimmed V and J ends, which lost 2 bases and 1 base, there was a span of 5 bases. Germline CDR1 MNHNS, CDR2 SASEGT. The CDR3 region has the DNA TGTGCCAGCAGTGAACAGGGCCAAGAGACCCAGTACTTC. Translation gives CASSEQGQETQYF.

This chain uses TRBV6-6 with TRBJ2-4; perhaps TRBD1 as D (5 bases). Trimming stripped 7 bases from V and 1 base from J, with 14 bases between. The CDR3 length is 15 residues. CDR1 and CDR2 from the germline V gene are MNHNY and SVGAGI (reference sequence). The CDR3 DNA sequence: TGTGCCAGCAATATCCTACAGGCGGCCAAAAACATTCAGTACTTC. As protein: CASNILQAAKNIQYF.

The CDR3 reads CASSRDRREETQYF. Here the CDR3 DNA reads TGTGCCAGCAGCCGGGACAGGAGGGAAGAGACCCAGTACTTC. The chain recombines TRBV7-2 with TRBJ2-5; 8 bases line up with TRBD1. Germline V gene sequence: CDR1 SGHTA, CDR2 FQGNSA. The CDR3 sequence is 14 residues long. Losses at the gene ends were 5 bases for V and 3 bases for J; bases not matched to a gene: 5.

This clone was counted once. The V call is TRBV28, the J call TRBJ2-1; D call uncertain. Germline CDR1 MDHEN, CDR2 SYDVKM. Trimming pared 5 bases from V and 6 bases from J, leaving 8 bases between. The CDR3 consists of 12 residues. CDR3 region: CASSRGVNEQFF. DNA of the CDR3: TGTGCCAGCAGTCGAGGAGTCAATGAGCAGTTCTTC.

This clone was seen a few times. This rearrangement joins TRBV29-1 to TRBJ2-7, with 13 bases aligning to TRBD2. CDR1 and CDR2 from the germline V gene are SQVTM and ANQGSEA. The junction had 17 bases not matched to a gene; V was cut back by 3 bases and J by 0 bases. The CDR3 totals 20 residues. CDR3 DNA: TGCAGCGTTGACCTAAGAGGGGGGACTAGCGGGACCGAAGTCTCCTACGAGCAGTACTTC. Amino acids: CSVDLRGGTSGTEVSYEQYF.

The V call is TRBV13, the J call TRBJ2-7, with D tentatively TRBD1 (6 bases). Trimming left V 5 bases short and J 7 bases short, with 18 bases between. There are 14 residues in the CDR3. The germline CDR1 and CDR2 sequences are PRHDT and FYEKMQ (reference sequence). The CDR3, as DNA: TGTGCCAGCAGCCCAAAGACAGGTTACTCTGAGCAGTACTTC. Translation: CASSPKTGYSEQYF.

The chain employs TRBV19 and TRBJ1-1; D is perhaps TRBD1 (5 bases). The germline V gene has CDR1 LNHDA and CDR2 SQIVND (reference sequence). V gave up 3 bases and J gave up 5 bases, with 10 bases separating them. This CDR3 contains 13 residues. CDR3 amino acids: CASSMWGGTEAFF. In DNA, the CDR3 is TGTGCCAGTAGTATGTGGGGGGGAACTGAAGCTTTCTTT. Looking up the rest from reference TRBV19 and TRBJ1-1 gives the full variable domain: DGGITQSPKYLFRKEGQNVTLSCEQNLNHDAMYWYRQDPGQGLRLIYYSQIVNDFQKGDIAEGYSVSREKKESFPLTVTSAQKNPTAFYLCASSMWGGTEAFFGQGTRLTVV.

The chain has TRBV10-3 and TRBJ2-7, with TRBD2 matching 11 bases. The length of the CDR3 is 13 residues. V shed 8 bases, J shed 4 bases, and the junction held 4 bases outside the gene matches. Germline CDR1 is ENHRY and CDR2 is SYGVKD. The CDR3 coding sequence is TGTGCCATCCATGGGACTAGCGGATACGAGCAGTACTTC. It encodes CAIHGTSGYEQYF.

The chain couples TRBV5-1 to TRBJ2-3; the match to TRBD2 covers 9 bases. Unmatched junction bases numbered 9, after V lost 9 bases and J lost 4 bases. The CDR3 spans 14 residues. CDR1 SGHRS and CDR2 YFSETQ come from the germline V gene. The CDR3 sequence: CATNVRGGSDTQYF. The CDR3 DNA reads TGCGCCACCAATGTGCGGGGGGGATCAGATACGCAGTATTTT.

Only one count was recorded for this clone. V is TRBV9 and J is TRBJ1-4, with 8 bases aligning to TRBD1. CDR3 length: 14 residues. Germline V gene data show CDR1 as SGDLS and CDR2 as YYNGEE. The V segment lost 3 bases and the J segment 7 bases; nucleotides outside the gene matches: 5. The CDR3 DNA reads TGTGCCAGCAGCGGGACAGGGCTCAGTGAAAAACTGTTTTTT. Translating gives CASSGTGLSEKLFF.

The chain joins TRBV2 to TRBJ2-1; 11 nucleotides line up with TRBD2. Unmatched junction bases numbered 8, after V lost 4 bases and J lost 9 bases. The V gene's germline CDR1 is SNHLY and CDR2 FYNNEI. The length of the CDR3 is 15 residues. CDR3 nucleotides: TGTGCCAGCAGTGTAGCGGGGGGGCCGGTGCTTGAGCAGTTCTTC. It translates to CASSVAGGPVLEQFF.

The rearrangement joins TRBV6-5 to TRBJ2-7; 8 bases match TRBD1. The CDR3 covers 14 residues. Germline CDR1 MNHEY, CDR2 SVGAGI. The J segment lost 3 bases and the V segment lost 5 bases, leaving 6 bases of the junction unmatched. For the CDR3, the DNA is TGTGCCAGCAGTGCCGGGACAGGCGTCTACGAGCAGTACTTC. Its translation: CASSAGTGVYEQYF.

V gene TRBV4-2 combines with J gene TRBJ1-1; possibly TRBD1 for D (5 bases). There are 15 residues in the CDR3. Germline CDR1 and CDR2: LGHNA and YNFKEQ. V gave up 3 bases and J gave up 0 bases, with 11 bases separating them. The CDR3 coding sequence is TGTGCCAGCAGCCAGTCCAGGGCCTTGAACACTGAAGCTTTCTTT. It yields the protein CASSQSRALNTEAFF.

The rearrangement links TRBV6-5 to TRBJ2-2; TRBD1 agrees at 7 bases. The CDR3 runs to 14 residues. Losses at the gene ends were 2 bases for V and 4 bases for J; bases not matched to a gene: 1. Per the germline V gene, CDR1 is MNHEY and CDR2 is SVGAGI. CDR3 sequence (DNA): TGTGCCAGCAGTTACGGACAGGTCACCGGGGAGCTGTTTTTT. The encoded protein is CASSYGQVTGELFF.

The rearrangement links TRBV7-2 to TRBJ2-3, with unresolved D. The CDR3 sequence is 12 residues long. V lost 5 bases to trimming and J lost 6 bases, with 9 bases between them. Germline V gene data show CDR1 as SGHTA and CDR2 as FQGNSA. CDR3 coding DNA: TGTGCCAGCAGCGCTCGGTGGGATACGCAGTATTTT. The encoded protein is CASSARWDTQYF.

This chain connects TRBV27 to TRBJ2-7; TRBD2 aligns across 12 bases. The germline V gene encodes CDR1 MNHEY and CDR2 SMNVEV (reference sequence). Trimming took 6 bases from V and 8 from J; bases not matched to a gene: 5. The CDR3 runs 13 residues. The CDR3 DNA sequence: TGTGCCAGCAGCCTTCGGACTAGCGGGAAGCAGTACTTC. Translation gives CASSLRTSGKQYF.

J is TRBJ1-1 and V is TRBV11-2; 7 bases map to TRBD1. CDR3 length equals 15 residues. In germline, CDR1 is SGHAT, CDR2 FQNNGV. J gave up 3 bases and V 5 bases, and 9 bases lay outside the gene matches. The DNA for the CDR3 is TGTGCCAGCAGCCCAGTGACAGGGTTAGACACTGAAGCTTTCTTT. Amino acids: CASSPVTGLDTEAFF.

The chain combines TRBV5-1 with TRBJ2-7; 11 bases map to TRBD2. The CDR3 consists of 15 residues. Germline loops: CDR1 SGHRS, CDR2 YFSETQ. V was pared by 4 bases and J by 4 bases, with 7 bases of the junction left unmatched. In nucleotides, the CDR3 is TGCGCCAGCAGCCGCGGGACTAGCGGAAAGTACGAGCAGTACTTC. It yields the protein CASSRGTSGKYEQYF. The variable domain in full, completed from reference TRBV5-1 and TRBJ2-7, reads KAGVTQTPRYLIKTRGQQVTLSCSPISGHRSVSWYQQTPGQGLQFLFEYFSETQRNKGNFPGRFSGRQFSNSRSEMNVSTLELGDSALYLCASSRGTSGKYEQYFGPGTRLTVT.

This chain uses TRBV11-1 with TRBJ2-7; possibly TRBD1 for D (6 bases). V was trimmed by 4 bases and J by 0 bases, leaving 10 bases between them. The CDR3 totals 14 residues. The germline V gene encodes CDR1 SGHAT and CDR2 FQDESV (reference sequence). CDR3 amino acids: CASSSRDTSYEQYF. CDR3 bases: TGTGCCAGCAGCTCCCGGGACACCTCCTACGAGCAGTACTTC.

This clone was seen only a few times. V and J are TRBV5-6 and TRBJ2-1; D is possibly TRBD1 (6 bases). CDR1 and CDR2 from the germline V gene are SGHDT and YYEEEE. Trimming took off 3 bases at V and 6 bases at J, with 16 bases between the two ends. The CDR3 consists of 15 residues. This CDR3 reads CASSSPPQGFNEQFF. The CDR3 DNA is TGTGCCAGCAGCTCCCCCCCACAGGGATTCAATGAGCAGTTCTTC. Supplemented by reference TRBV5-6 and TRBJ2-1, the full variable domain reads DAGVTQSPTHLIKTRGQQVTLRCSPKSGHDTVSWYQQALGQGPQFIFQYYEEEERQRGNFPDRFSGHQFPNYSSELNVNALLLGDSALYLCASSSPPQGFNEQFFGPGTRLTVL.

This chain links TRBV6-5 with TRBJ1-2, with a tentative D call TRBD1 (6 bases). The CDR3 spans 13 residues. The germline V gene has CDR1 MNHEY and CDR2 SVGAGI. Between the trimmed V and J ends, which lost 2 bases and 10 bases, there was a span of 14 bases. In DNA form, the CDR3 reads TGTGCCAGCAGTTACGGACAGTACGCCGCCTACACCTTC. Encoded protein: CASSYGQYAAYTF.

This clone came up a few times. Within the sample, other DNA sequences also encode this same CDR3. The rearrangement joins TRBV6-5 to TRBJ1-2; D might be TRBD1 (6 bases). This CDR3 comprises 11 residues. Trimming cost V 4 bases and J 8 bases, with 8 bases left between them. CDR1 and CDR2 (germline): MNHEY, SVGAGI. This CDR3 is CASSSGQGYTF. The CDR3 nucleotides read TGTGCCAGCAGTTCAGGACAGGGCTACACCTTC.

Only one count was recorded for this clone. V is TRBV9 and J is TRBJ1-3; D unresolved. V was pared by 2 bases and J by 3 bases, with 6 bases between. This CDR3 region has 13 residues. Germline V lookup: CDR1 SGDLS, CDR2 YYNGEE. This CDR3 is CASSVRDGNTIYF. CDR3 DNA: TGTGCCAGCAGCGTGAGAGATGGAAACACCATATATTTT.